Below, 12 T cell receptor beta chains from the same sample are listed, as sequenced in a study of T cell responses to AZD1222 COVID-19 vaccine. Sequencing was performed with immunoSEQ multiplex PCR; in TCRdb, only in-frame clones are kept and a portion is missing. The sample carries around 100,000 clones, 90% to 95% recorded once. The sequences come from peripheral blood, collected on day 0 of AZD1222 vaccination. The receptors here all came from an adult in good health.

This clone has a single count. This rearrangement joins TRBV10-3 to TRBJ1-6; a weak D match, TRBD1 (5 bases). V was pared by 6 bases and J by 10 bases, with 16 bases between. CDR3 size: 14 residues. Germline CDR1 ENHRY, CDR2 SYGVKD. The DNA for the CDR3 is TGTGCCATCAGCGTAGGGGCAGCTAACTCACCCCTCCACTTT. Translation gives CAISVGAANSPLHF.

The chain couples TRBV6-2 or TRBV6-3 to TRBJ1-6, with D perhaps matching TRBD1 (5 bases). V was pared by 6 bases and J by 7 bases, with 19 bases between. This CDR3 has 16 residues. Germline V CDR1 and CDR2: MNHEY, SVGEGT. The CDR3 region has the DNA TGTGCCAGCAGCCCGGCGGGGGTCGTGAGAAATTCACCCCTCCACTTT. Residues: CASSPAGVVRNSPLHF.

For the CDR3, the DNA is TGTGCCAGCAGTTCCCCCCTCCGACAGGGACAAGAGACCCAGTACTTC. It is translated as CASSSPLRQGQETQYF. The genes are TRBV6-2 or TRBV6-3 and TRBJ2-5; 7 nucleotides agree with TRBD1. The CDR3 contains 16 residues. The germline V gene has CDR1 MNHEY and CDR2 SVGEGT. The V segment lost 4 bases and the J segment 2 bases; nucleotides outside the gene matches: 10.

The chain recombines TRBV24-1 with TRBJ2-2; D remains ambiguous. V was trimmed by 5 bases and J by 5 bases, leaving 8 bases between them. There are 13 residues in the CDR3. CDR1 and CDR2 from the germline V gene are KGHDR and SFDVKD. In DNA, the CDR3 is TGTGCCACCAGTGCGGCGGTAACCGGGGAGCTGTTTTTT. This gives the protein CATSAAVTGELFF.

J is TRBJ2-3 and V is TRBV7-9, with unresolved D. CDR3 length: 14 amino acids. V was clipped by 1 base and J by 1 base, with 6 bases between them. Germline V gene sequence: CDR1 SEHNR, CDR2 FQNEAQ (reference sequence). The CDR3, as DNA: TGTGCCAGCAGCTTAGGGGCGGGCACAGATACGCAGTATTTT. The encoded protein is CASSLGAGTDTQYF. Based on the CDR3 plus reference TRBV7-9 and TRBJ2-3, the full variable domain is DTGVSQNPRHKITKRGQNVTFRCDPISEHNRLYWYRQTLGQGPEFLTYFQNEAQLEKSRLLSDRFSAERPKGSFSTLEIQRTEQGDSAMYLCASSLGAGTDTQYFGPGTRLTVL.

The chain combines TRBV5-1 with TRBJ2-2; D is unresolved. CDR1 SGHRS and CDR2 YFSETQ come from the germline V gene. Trimming took 4 bases from V and 5 from J, leaving 9 bases between them. The CDR3 consists of 13 residues. In DNA, the CDR3 is TGCGCCAGCAGCACCTTTGAGACCGGGGAGCTGTTTTTT. This sequence encodes CASSTFETGELFF. The full variable domain, its missing parts supplied by reference TRBV5-1 and TRBJ2-2, is KAGVTQTPRYLIKTRGQQVTLSCSPISGHRSVSWYQQTPGQGLQFLFEYFSETQRNKGNFPGRFSGRQFSNSRSEMNVSTLELGDSALYLCASSTFETGELFFGEGSRLTVL.

The rearrangement links TRBV19 to TRBJ1-2, with TRBD1 matching over 7 bases. V was pared by 5 bases and J by 5 bases, with 5 bases of the junction left unmatched. In germline, CDR1 is LNHDA, CDR2 SQIVND (reference sequence). This CDR3 spans 13 amino acids. The CDR3 DNA reads as TGTGCCAGTAGTTGGGACAGTTCTTATGGCTACACCTTC. Residues: CASSWDSSYGYTF.

The J gene is TRBJ2-5, the V gene TRBV7-9; possibly TRBD2 for D (5 bases). Germline assignment: CDR1 SEHNR and CDR2 FQNEAQ (reference sequence). The CDR3 totals 17 residues. V shed 5 bases and J shed 2 bases, with 21 bases lying between them. The CDR3 loop is CASSQGTGDRSQETQYF. As DNA, the CDR3 is TGTGCCAGCAGCCAAGGTACCGGGGATCGGTCTCAAGAGACCCAGTACTTC. The full variable domain, rest sourced from reference TRBV7-9 and TRBJ2-5, is DTGVSQNPRHKITKRGQNVTFRCDPISEHNRLYWYRQTLGQGPEFLTYFQNEAQLEKSRLLSDRFSAERPKGSFSTLEIQRTEQGDSAMYLCASSQGTGDRSQETQYFGPGTRLLVL.

This chain links TRBV6-2 or TRBV6-3 with TRBJ2-7; D is unresolved. The CDR3 runs 11 residues. Germline V gives CDR1 MNHEY, CDR2 SVGEGT. V was shortened by 4 bases and J by 4 bases, with 5 bases between the two germline ends. The CDR3 region has the DNA TGTGCCAGCAGTTGGGGATACGAGCAGTACTTC. Its protein is CASSWGYEQYF.

In this sample, this clone turned up a few times. This chain uses TRBV11-2 with TRBJ1-1; D ambiguous. V lost 0 bases to trimming and J lost 3 bases, with 5 bases between them. CDR3 length equals 13 residues. Germline V gene lookup returns CDR1 SGHAT and CDR2 FQNNGV. The CDR3 spells CASSLDRDTEAFF. The CDR3 DNA reads TGTGCCAGCAGCTTAGATAGGGACACTGAAGCTTTCTTT.

The V call is TRBV19, the J call TRBJ2-6; 7 positions agree with TRBD1. CDR1 LNHDA and CDR2 SQIVND come from the germline V gene (reference sequence). The CDR3 spans 19 residues. The junction had 12 bases not matched to a gene; V was cut back by 4 bases and J by 0 bases. The CDR3 sequence: CASSTPTGYLLSGANVLTF. In nucleotides, the CDR3 is TGTGCCAGTAGTACCCCGACAGGGTATCTCCTCTCTGGGGCCAACGTCCTGACTTTC.

The genes are TRBV9 and TRBJ2-1; 9 bases line up with TRBD2. Germline V gene data show CDR1 as SGDLS and CDR2 as YYNGEE. The CDR3 contains 15 residues. V dropped 4 bases and J dropped 5; count of bases not matched to a gene: 7. CDR3 region: CASSPWASGNNEQFF. DNA for the CDR3: TGTGCCAGCAGCCCTTGGGCTAGCGGGAACAATGAGCAGTTCTTC.